These T cell receptor beta chains were read from a single sample in a study of a mutant IDH1 vaccine in newly diagnosed glioma. Produced via immunoSEQ multiplex PCR; TCRdb's table is partial and in-frame only. The table includes fewer than 90,000 clones, roughly 84% detected once. The antigens of these receptors remain unknown. Material: PBMCs, obtained from a glioma patient whose treatment included an IDH1 peptide vaccine. These TCRs come from a man younger than 30 with glioma. The CDR3 runs from the conserved cysteine through the conserved F or W. D genes are given only for firm matches. A clone size is listed for some rows: how often the clone was seen (once, few, many), or a class if it is expanded.

V	J	D	size	CDR3	DNA
TRBV19	TRBJ1-2	TRBD1	NA	CASSIRQGLDGYTF	TGTGCCAGTAGTATACGACAGGGGTTGGATGGCTACACCTTC
TRBV18	TRBJ1-1	NA	few	CASSPSWAPNTEAFF	TGTGCCAGCTCACCCTCATGGGCCCCGAACACTGAAGCTTTCTTT
TRBV7-9	TRBJ2-1	NA	NA	CASSFTGSYNEQFF	TGTGCCAGCAGCTTCACCGGGTCCTACAATGAGCAGTTCTTC
TRBV18	TRBJ2-3	NA	NA	CASSPGGMNPTDTQYF	TGTGCCAGCTCACCGGGCGGAATGAATCCCACAGATACGCAGTATTTT
TRBV7-7	TRBJ2-2	NA	NA	CASSPTRTGELFF	TGTGCTAGCAGCCCGACCCGCACCGGGGAGCTGTTTTTT
TRBV5-1	TRBJ1-2	TRBD1	once	CASSLWTGSGYTF	TGCGCCAGCAGCTTATGGACAGGGAGTGGCTACACCTTC
TRBV5-1	TRBJ2-7	NA	NA	CASSFGSGSLEQYF	TGCGCCAGCAGCTTTGGGAGCGGGTCCCTCGAGCAGTACTTC
TRBV27	TRBJ2-5	NA	NA	CASSRLLSPGQETQYF	TGTGCCAGCAGTAGGCTACTAAGCCCGGGTCAAGAGACCCAGTACTTC
TRBV25-1	TRBJ1-1	NA	few	CASSGTATTEAFF	TGTGCCAGCAGTGGCACAGCCACTACTGAAGCTTTCTTT
TRBV30	TRBJ1-6	NA	NA	CAWSVGSVNSPLHF	TGTGCCTGGAGTGTCGGGTCTGTAAATTCACCCCTCCACTTT
TRBV13	TRBJ2-2	TRBD1	NA	CASRPTGGAPGELFF	TGTGCCAGCAGACCAACAGGGGGCGCACCCGGGGAGCTGTTTTTT
TRBV10-3	TRBJ2-7	TRBD1	NA	CATAGQGAYEQYF	TGTGCCACCGCGGGACAGGGGGCCTACGAGCAGTACTTC
TRBV25-1	TRBJ2-1	NA	NA	CASSVYRSNEQFF	TGTGCCAGCAGTGTATACAGGAGCAATGAGCAGTTCTTC
TRBV19	TRBJ1-1	NA	NA	CASRTGSSMNTEAFF	TGTGCCAGTAGGACAGGTAGCAGCATGAACACTGAAGCTTTCTTT
TRBV2	TRBJ2-3	TRBD2	NA	CASSLSGGTQYF	TGTGCCAGCAGCCTTAGCGGGGGGACCCAATATTTT
TRBV30	TRBJ2-5	NA	NA	CAWSVLGVRRQETQYF	TGTGCCTGGAGTGTACTTGGGGTGCGTAGGCAAGAGACCCAGTACTTC
TRBV7-9	TRBJ2-7	NA	NA	CASSFSTSLWYEQYF	TGTGCCAGCAGCTTTTCTACAAGTTTATGGTACGAGCAGTACTTC
TRBV19	TRBJ2-2	NA	NA	CASRAGSMAGELFF	TGTGCCAGTAGGGCAGGGTCGATGGCCGGGGAGCTGTTTTTT
TRBV13	TRBJ1-1	NA	NA	CASSLVGFDTEAFF	TGTGCCAGCAGCTTAGTAGGGTTCGACACTGAAGCTTTCTTT
TRBV5-4	TRBJ1-1	NA	NA	CASSLAQNTEAFF	TGTGCCAGCAGCTTGGCCCAGAACACTGAAGCTTTCTTT
TRBV4-3	TRBJ2-2	TRBD2	NA	CASSQDLRAGDTTGELFF	TGCGCCAGCAGCCAAGATCTAAGAGCGGGGGACACCACCGGGGAGCTGTTTTTT
TRBV6-5	TRBJ2-5	NA	NA	CASSYSGETQYF	TGTGCCAGCAGTTACTCGGGAGAGACCCAGTACTTC
TRBV19	TRBJ1-4	NA	NA	CASSGEALGEKLFF	TGTGCCAGTAGTGGGGAGGCCTTAGGGGAAAAACTGTTTTTT
TRBV5-1	TRBJ1-4	TRBD1	NA	CASSPYIGQGIINEKLFF	TGCGCCAGCAGCCCCTACATTGGACAGGGGATTATTAATGAAAAACTGTTTTTT
TRBV4-2	TRBJ2-1	NA	NA	CASSQDLGEQFF	TGTGCCAGCAGCCAAGATCTGGGAGAGCAGTTCTTC
TRBV15	TRBJ1-2	NA	NA	CATSRGNTKGDYGYTF	TGTGCCACCAGCAGAGGCAACACCAAAGGGGACTATGGCTACACCTTC
TRBV27	TRBJ1-2	NA	once	CASSPLRHRSDGYTF	TGTGCCAGCAGTCCGCTTAGACACCGATCGGATGGCTACACCTTC
TRBV6-1	TRBJ1-6	TRBD1	NA	CASRTTGWGSPLHF	TGTGCCAGCAGAACGACAGGGTGGGGTTCACCCCTCCACTTT
TRBV6-5	TRBJ1-2	TRBD1	NA	CASSSRGPGYGYTF	TGTGCCAGCAGTTCCAGGGGGCCAGGCTATGGCTACACCTTC
TRBV6-5	TRBJ2-7	NA	once	CASSYQGGRAYEQYF	TGTGCCAGCAGTTACCAGGGTGGACGAGCCTACGAGCAGTACTTC
TRBV7-9	TRBJ2-2	NA	NA	CASSLAGRPTGELFF	TGTGCCAGCAGCTTAGCGGGGAGACCCACCGGGGAGCTGTTTTTT
TRBV30	TRBJ1-1	NA	few	CAWSAGVRDTEAFF	TGTGCCTGGAGCGCAGGGGTTCGGGACACTGAAGCTTTCTTT
TRBV4-3	TRBJ1-2	NA	NA	CASSQESALGNYGYTF	TGCGCCAGCAGCCAAGAATCGGCCTTAGGGAACTATGGCTACACCTTC
TRBV9	TRBJ2-1	NA	NA	CASGSRRRSYNEQFF	TGTGCCAGCGGATCTCGGAGGAGATCCTACAATGAGCAGTTCTTC
TRBV7-2	TRBJ1-4	TRBD1	NA	CASSPTGLGGEKLFF	TGTGCCAGCAGCCCGACAGGGTTGGGGGGTGAAAAACTGTTTTTT
TRBV30	TRBJ2-7	NA	once	CAYRRVYEQYF	TGTGCCTACAGGAGGGTCTACGAGCAGTACTTC
TRBV4-1	TRBJ1-4	TRBD1	NA	CASSQDGTGPNEKLFF	TGCGCCAGCAGCCAAGATGGGACAGGGCCTAATGAAAAACTGTTTTTT
TRBV2	TRBJ1-1	NA	NA	CASRATGKSTEAFF	TGTGCCAGCAGGGCGACAGGAAAGAGCACTGAAGCTTTCTTT
TRBV10-1	TRBJ2-2	NA	NA	CASSESDGGTGELFF	TGCGCCAGCAGTGAGTCTGACGGGGGCACCGGGGAGCTGTTTTTT
TRBV7-2	TRBJ2-5	NA	NA	CASSLFETQYF	TGTGCCAGCAGCTTATTTGAGACCCAGTACTTC
TRBV30	TRBJ1-1	NA	NA	CAWSPRPGSTEAFF	TGTGCCTGGAGTCCACGGCCAGGGTCCACTGAAGCTTTCTTT
TRBV6-5	TRBJ1-2	TRBD1	NA	CASSYSGRQGGYGYTF	TGTGCCAGCAGTTACTCCGGGCGACAGGGTGGCTATGGCTACACCTTC
TRBV5-5	TRBJ1-2	NA	once	CASSKHITGAYGYTF	TGTGCCAGCAGCAAACACATCACAGGAGCCTATGGCTACACCTTC
TRBV6-5	TRBJ1-1	NA	few	CASSRQEYTEAFF	TGTGCCAGCAGTAGACAGGAGTACACTGAAGCTTTCTTT
TRBV5-4	TRBJ1-1	TRBD1	NA	CASSTGTGGVAEAFF	TGTGCCAGCAGCACCGGGACAGGGGGGGTTGCTGAAGCTTTCTTT
TRBV28	TRBJ1-2	TRBD1	NA	CASSLKDRGPGDYGYTF	TGTGCCAGCAGTTTAAAGGACAGGGGGCCGGGGGACTATGGCTACACCTTC
TRBV7-9	TRBJ1-1	TRBD1	NA	CASSPSFTYPRGTEAFF	TGTGCCAGCAGCCCAAGCTTCACGTATCCCAGGGGGACTGAAGCTTTCTTT
TRBV5-4	TRBJ2-1	NA	NA	CASSLHAFSSSYNEQFF	TGTGCCAGCAGCTTACACGCGTTCTCGAGCTCCTACAATGAGCAGTTCTTC
TRBV7-9	TRBJ2-5	NA	NA	CASSPVVRGPQETQYF	TGTGCCAGCAGCCCCGTGGTTCGGGGGCCCCAAGAGACCCAGTACTTC
TRBV30	TRBJ1-1	NA	few	CAWSPIWGVDTEAFF	TGTGCCTGGAGTCCTATCTGGGGGGTGGACACTGAAGCTTTCTTT
TRBV28	TRBJ1-2	TRBD1	NA	CASSPGGQERTMARTF	TGTGCCAGCAGCCCCGGGGGACAGGAAAGGACTATGGCTAGGACCTTC
TRBV7-2	TRBJ2-1	TRBD2	NA	CASSFLGLADNEQFF	TGTGCCAGCAGCTTCTTGGGACTAGCGGACAATGAGCAGTTCTTC
TRBV2	TRBJ1-2	NA	NA	CASSDIRGLGGYTF	TGTGCCAGCAGTGATATCAGGGGTTTAGGGGGCTACACCTTC